This T cell receptor beta chain appears in the sequencing data of a study of OX40 agonist ivuxolimab in advanced cancers. Overall study: The study treated patients with ivuxolimab, an agonistic anti-OX40 (CD134) antibody.

The ends were cut back, 7 bases at V and 0 bases at J, with 16 bases in the middle. The CDR3 covers 15 residues. CDR1 and CDR2 (germline): MDHEN, SYDVKM. A word on this clone: The antigen is not known.

Assay: immunoSEQ multiplex PCR; the TCRdb copy retains only in-frame clones and omits some. The table lists 25,000 to 40,000 clones, 81% of them singletons. Study-wide results and caveats: Low levels of normalized T-cell clonal expansion also appeared in some nonresponders.

The sequence came from an adult with an advanced solid tumor such as melanoma, head and neck, liver or kidney cancer. This rearrangement joins TRBV28 to TRBJ2-7; D unclear. Sequencing used CD4+ or CD8+ T cells sorted from blood, obtained in a trial of the OX40 agonist ivuxolimab. As DNA, the CDR3 is TGTGCCAGCACCGCCAACTACAGAAACTCCTACGAGCAGTACTTC. This encodes CASTANYRNSYEQYF.